This TCR beta chain was sequenced in a study of Ad26.COV2.S vaccination and SARS-CoV-2 variants. Study results and caveats: Spike-specific TCR breadth ran higher among vaccine recipients than placebo recipients. Non-spike TCR breadth did not differ much between vaccine and placebo recipients.

The V gene's germline CDR1 is SEHNR and CDR2 FQNEAQ (reference sequence). Trimming removed 2 bases at V and 0 bases at J, with 20 bases between. The CDR3 runs 19 residues. Profiled with immunoSEQ multiplex PCR; TCRdb holds only in-frame clones, not every one. The table records hundreds of thousands of clones, 80% to 90% of them present only once. Treatment in this sample: 19 received Ad26.COV2.S at low or high dose, single or two shots; several received placebo; per-sample allocation not given. The samples date from day 63 after the first vaccine or placebo injection. The vaccine antigen was prefusion-stabilized Wuhan SARS-CoV-2 spike. Remarks on this clone: Its antigen remains unknown.

The sample here was peripheral blood, taken in a trial of Ad26.COV2.S vaccine versus placebo. This receptor was obtained from a person between 18 and 60 years old who received the Ad26.COV2.S COVID-19 vaccine or a placebo. V is TRBV7-9 and J is TRBJ2-1; D may be TRBD1 (6 bases). This CDR3 reads CASSLFYSGQTSSYNEQFF. The CDR3, as DNA: TGTGCCAGCAGCTTATTTTACAGCGGACAGACCAGCTCCTACAATGAGCAGTTCTTC.